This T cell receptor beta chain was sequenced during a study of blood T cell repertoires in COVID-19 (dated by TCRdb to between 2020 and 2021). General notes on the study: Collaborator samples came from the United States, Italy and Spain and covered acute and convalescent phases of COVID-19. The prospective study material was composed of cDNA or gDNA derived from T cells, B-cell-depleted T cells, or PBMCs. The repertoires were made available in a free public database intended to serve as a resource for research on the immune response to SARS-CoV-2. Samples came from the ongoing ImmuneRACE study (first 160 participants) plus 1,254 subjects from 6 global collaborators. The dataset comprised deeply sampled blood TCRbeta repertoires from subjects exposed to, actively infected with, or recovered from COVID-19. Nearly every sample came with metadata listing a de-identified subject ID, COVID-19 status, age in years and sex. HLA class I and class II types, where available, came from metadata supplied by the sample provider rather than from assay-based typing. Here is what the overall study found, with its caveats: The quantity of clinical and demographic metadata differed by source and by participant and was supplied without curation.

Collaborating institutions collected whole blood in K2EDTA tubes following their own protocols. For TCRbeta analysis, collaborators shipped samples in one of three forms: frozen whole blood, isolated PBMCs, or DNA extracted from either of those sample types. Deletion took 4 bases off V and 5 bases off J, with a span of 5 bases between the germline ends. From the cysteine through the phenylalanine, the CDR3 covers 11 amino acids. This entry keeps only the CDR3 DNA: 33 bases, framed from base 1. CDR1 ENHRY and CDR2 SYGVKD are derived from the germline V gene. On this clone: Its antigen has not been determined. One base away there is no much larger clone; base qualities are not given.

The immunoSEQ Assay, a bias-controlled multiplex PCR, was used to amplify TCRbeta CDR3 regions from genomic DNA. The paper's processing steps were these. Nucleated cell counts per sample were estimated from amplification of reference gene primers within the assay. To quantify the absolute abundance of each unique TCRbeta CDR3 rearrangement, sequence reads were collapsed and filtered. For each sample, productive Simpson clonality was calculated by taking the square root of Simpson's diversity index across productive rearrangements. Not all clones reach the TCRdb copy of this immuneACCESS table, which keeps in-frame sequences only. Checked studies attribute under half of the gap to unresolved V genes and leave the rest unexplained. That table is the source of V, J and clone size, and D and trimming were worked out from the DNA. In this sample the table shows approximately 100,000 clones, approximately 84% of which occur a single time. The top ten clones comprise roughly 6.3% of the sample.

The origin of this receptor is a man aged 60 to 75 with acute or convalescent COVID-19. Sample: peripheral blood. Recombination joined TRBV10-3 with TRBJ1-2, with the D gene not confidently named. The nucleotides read TGTGCCATCAGTGTGGAGTATGGCTACACCTTC. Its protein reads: CAISVEYGYTF.